Listed below are T cell receptor beta chains from one sample, sequenced in a study of human CD4 T cells and Enterobacteriaceae. Only in-frame clones appear in the TCRdb table, and some are missing; sequencing was by immunoSEQ multiplex PCR. This sample has more than 550 clones, with about 35% found just once. Sequencing was performed on bacteria-reactive CD4+ T cells grown in culture. The receptors shown here come from a human donor in good health. Both conserved end residues are part of each CDR3. A D gene is named only where the DNA matches it firmly. Rows give clone size only sometimes, using once, few, many, or a class for an expanded clone.

j_gene,v_gene,abundance,d_gene,CDR3nt,CDR3aa
TRBJ2-7,TRBV20-1,.,.,TGCAGTGCTAGAGAACACTACGAGCAGTACTTC,CSAREHYEQYF
TRBJ1-2,TRBV7-9,.,TRBD1,TGTGCCAGCAGCCAGACAGGGGAGGGCTATGGCTACACCTTC,CASSQTGEGYGYTF
TRBJ2-1,TRBV19,few,TRBD2,TGTGCCAGTGCCACCTCGGGGACTAGCCCAAATGAGCAGTTCTTC,CASATSGTSPNEQFF
TRBJ2-1,TRBV28,medium-sized,TRBD2,TGTGCCAGCAGTTCAAGCGGGAGAGGCGAGCAGTTCTTC,CASSSSGRGEQFF
TRBJ2-4,TRBV9,.,TRBD2,TGTGCCAGCAGCGTAGATGGCGGGAGTAATATAAACATTCAGTACTTC,CASSVDGGSNINIQYF
TRBJ2-5,TRBV5-1,few,.,TGCGCCAGCACGGCAGGAGGCACCCCACAAGAGACCCAGTACTTC,CASTAGGTPQETQYF
TRBJ1-6,TRBV11-3,.,.,TGTGCCAGCGGGGAACGGGTTCGGAATTCACCCCTCCACTTT,CASGERVRNSPLHF
TRBJ1-1,TRBV15,.,.,TGTGCCACCAGCAGAGATCAGGGGACCACTGAAGCTTTCTTT,CATSRDQGTTEAFF
TRBJ1-2,TRBV5-1,few,.,TGCGCCAGCAGCTTGGACGGGTATGGCTACACCTTC,CASSLDGYGYTF
TRBJ2-7,TRBV5-5,.,TRBD2,TGTGCCAGCAGCACCAGGACCCTAGCGGGAGGGTCCGAGCAGTACTTC,CASSTRTLAGGSEQYF
TRBJ1-6,TRBV2,.,.,TGTGCCAGCAGTGTTAACAACCGGGGGGCCCTCCACTTT,CASSVNNRGALHF
TRBJ2-5,TRBV6-5,.,.,TGTGCCAGCAGTTTGAGGCAGACCCAGTACTTC,CASSLRQTQYF
TRBJ2-7,TRBV2,medium-sized,.,TGTGCCAGCCGGGCCCACTACGAGCAGTACTTC,CASRAHYEQYF
TRBJ2-5,TRBV11-2,hyperexpanded,TRBD2,TGTGCCAGCAGCTTTGGGGCGGGGGGGCGAGAGACCCAGTACTTC,CASSFGAGGRETQYF
TRBJ2-5,TRBV11-2,.,TRBD2,TGTGCCCGCCGCTTGGGGGCGGGGGGGCGAGAGACCCAGTACTTC,CARRLGAGGRETQYF
TRBJ2-3,TRBV6-1,few,TRBD2,TGTGCCAGCAGTGAACTAGCGGGAGGGCCAGATACGCAGTATTTT,CASSELAGGPDTQYF
TRBJ2-2,TRBV19,medium-sized,.,TGTGCCAGTAGGACCGGCCGAGGCACCGGGGAGCTGTTTTTT,CASRTGRGTGELFF
TRBJ2-7,TRBV6-6,.,.,TGTGCCAGCAGCCGTGGACAGAACGAGCAGTACTTC,CASSRGQNEQYF